The 15 T cell receptor beta chains given below trace back to one sample, sequenced in a study of T-cell reconstitution after alpha-beta-depleted transplantation in children. Unique molecular identifiers were incorporated during preparation of the TCRbeta library. TCRdb reprocessed the PCR reads via MiXCR and lists one record per CDR3 protein. The sample carries roughly 190,000 distinct CDR3 sequences, roughly 15% recorded once. The sample in question was PBMCs from the stem cell graft donor, obtained from the stem cell graft. The receptors stem from a human donor who donated a stem cell graft to a child with acute lymphoblastic leukemia.

This clonotype appeared many times. CDR3 amino acids: CASIGVGEQFF. The CDR3 bases are TGTGCCAGCATTGGGGTGGGAGAGCAGTTCTTC. V is TRBV27 and J is TRBJ2-1; D is unresolved. Germline V gives CDR1 MNHEY, CDR2 SMNVEV (reference sequence). Trimming pared 7 bases from V and 10 bases from J, leaving 11 bases between. The length of the CDR3 is 11 residues.

This clonotype was seen a handful of times. The V call is TRBV5-1, the J call TRBJ2-1; D unresolved. Trimming stripped 0 bases from V and 5 bases from J, with 9 bases between. Germline V gives CDR1 SGHRS, CDR2 YFSETQ. This CDR3 is built from 14 residues. The CDR3 bases are TGCGCCAGCAGCTTGGCCGCGCTAGACAATGAGCAGTTCTTC. Its translation: CASSLAALDNEQFF.

This clonotype was found many times. V gene TRBV7-6 combines with J gene TRBJ2-7, with D maybe TRBD2 (5 bases). This CDR3 comprises 14 residues. Germline V gene lookup returns CDR1 SGHVS and CDR2 FNYEAQ. Trimming stripped 5 bases from V and 3 bases from J, with 14 bases between. The CDR3 spells CASSPAGPFYEQYF. The DNA for the CDR3 is TGTGCCAGCAGCCCTGCGGGCCCTTTCTACGAGCAGTACTTC.

V gene TRBV19 combines with J gene TRBJ2-3; weak D call: TRBD2 (5 bases). The CDR3 consists of 13 residues. The germline V gene has CDR1 LNHDA and CDR2 SQIVND (reference sequence). Trimming took 3 bases from V and 5 from J, leaving 9 bases between them. DNA for the CDR3: TGTGCCAGTAGTATGAGGGATGTAGATACGCAGTATTTT. Protein product: CASSMRDVDTQYF. The full variable domain, in which reference TRBV19 and TRBJ2-3 provide the parts outside the CDR3, is DGGITQSPKYLFRKEGQNVTLSCEQNLNHDAMYWYRQDPGQGLRLIYYSQIVNDFQKGDIAEGYSVSREKKESFPLTVTSAQKNPTAFYLCASSMRDVDTQYFGPGTRLTVL.

This clonotype was recorded at least ten times. The chain recombines TRBV20-1 with TRBJ2-1, with TRBD2 identical over 9 bases. Germline values: CDR1 DFQATT, CDR2 SNEGSKA (reference sequence). V shed 3 bases, J shed 2 bases, and the junction held 2 bases outside the gene matches. The CDR3 runs to 14 residues. The CDR3 loop reads CSASKREAYNEQFF. The CDR3 DNA follows: TGCAGTGCTAGTAAGCGGGAGGCCTACAATGAGCAGTTCTTC.

Ten or more counts support this clonotype. The rearrangement uses TRBV20-1 and TRBJ2-3, with a tentative D call TRBD2 (6 bases). Deletions cut 5 bases from V and 2 bases from J, with 14 bases between. The CDR3 spans 14 residues. Germline-derived CDR1 and CDR2 are DFQATT and SNEGSKA (reference sequence). CDR3 DNA: TGCAGTGCTTCGACTAGGATGTACACAGATACGCAGTATTTT. Translated, it gives CSASTRMYTDTQYF.

This clonotype has a handful of counts. CDR3 nucleotide sequence: TGTGCCAGTTCCGAGCTGCATGGACTAGCGGGAGGTGAGCAGTTCTTC. Translating gives CASSELHGLAGGEQFF. The chain couples TRBV12-3 or TRBV12-4 to TRBJ2-1; TRBD2 aligns across 14 bases. The CDR3 spans 16 residues. Trimming took 9 bases from V and 9 from J; bases not matched to a gene: 13.

The chain joins TRBV20-1 to TRBJ2-3; D is possibly TRBD1 (6 bases). There are 15 residues in the CDR3. Germline V CDR1 and CDR2: DFQATT, SNEGSKA (reference sequence). Trimming took off 1 base at V and 6 bases at J, with 17 bases between the two ends. The CDR3 reads CSARVGQGFSDTQYF. In nucleotides, the CDR3 is TGCAGTGCTAGAGTTGGCCAGGGGTTTTCCGATACGCAGTATTTT.

This chain uses TRBV12-3 or TRBV12-4 with TRBJ2-1; 10 bases fit TRBD2. The CDR3 length is 14 residues. V shed 6 bases and J 8 bases; nucleotides not matched to a gene: 7. CDR3 nucleotide sequence: TGTGCCAGCAGGGCTAGCGGGAGTTTAGATGAGCAGTTCTTC. Translated, it gives CASRASGSLDEQFF.

This clonotype was counted at least ten times. This rearrangement joins TRBV12-3 or TRBV12-4 to TRBJ1-6; D might be TRBD1 (6 bases). The CDR3 extends over 13 amino acids. The germline V and J ends were trimmed by 6 bases and 7 bases, with 10 bases remaining between them. CDR3 loop: CASSRGGNSPLHF. In DNA, the CDR3 is TGTGCCAGCAGCAGGGGTGGGAATTCACCCCTCCACTTT.

This clonotype was seen a few times. The V gene is TRBV27, the J gene TRBJ1-2, with TRBD1 as a possible D gene (5 bases). CDR3 length: 15 residues. Trimming took 2 bases from V and 1 from J, leaving 11 bases between them. Germline CDR1 MNHEY, CDR2 SMNVEV (reference sequence). CDR3 loop: CASSLHSGDNYGYTF. The CDR3 DNA follows: TGTGCCAGCAGTTTACATTCGGGGGATAACTATGGCTACACCTTC.

This clonotype was seen at least ten times. The chain uses TRBV20-1 and TRBJ2-1; D is undetermined. Germline lookup yields CDR1 DFQATT and CDR2 SNEGSKA (reference sequence). The CDR3 is 11 amino acids. The germline V and J ends were trimmed by 3 bases and 2 bases, with 2 bases remaining between them. CDR3 loop: CSASPYNEQFF. The CDR3 nucleotides are TGCAGTGCTAGCCCCTACAATGAGCAGTTCTTC.

There are many counts of this clonotype. This sequence joins TRBV27 and TRBJ2-1; unclear D gene. Germline-derived CDR1 and CDR2 are MNHEY and SMNVEV (reference sequence). Trimming pared 5 bases from V and 5 bases from J, leaving 10 bases between. The CDR3 contains 13 residues. The CDR3 nucleotides read TGTGCCAGCAGTCCCCTCGGTCACAATGAGCAGTTCTTC. Translated, it gives CASSPLGHNEQFF.

This clonotype occurred many times. The rearrangement uses TRBV12-3 or TRBV12-4 and TRBJ1-5; maybe TRBD1 (5 bases). This CDR3 spans 15 amino acids. V was trimmed by 8 bases and J by 1 base, leaving 15 bases between them. The CDR3 coding sequence is TGTGCCAGCCGACTAGAGCAGGGAAGCAATCAGCCCCAGCATTTT. Amino acid sequence: CASRLEQGSNQPQHF.

At least ten counts were recorded for this clonotype. J is TRBJ1-5 and V is TRBV3-1; a possible D gene is TRBD1 (6 bases). V lost 0 bases, J lost 12 bases, and 12 bases lay in between. Germline V gives CDR1 LGHDT, CDR2 YNNKEL (reference sequence). The CDR3 length is 13 residues. CDR3 in DNA: TGTGCCAGCAGCCAAGATCTGCGGGGGCACCAGCATTTT. It specifies CASSQDLRGHQHF. The full variable domain, in which reference TRBV3-1 and TRBJ1-5 provide the parts outside the CDR3, is DTAVSQTPKYLVTQMGNDKSIKCEQNLGHDTMYWYKQDSKKFLKIMFSYNNKELIINETVPNRFSPKSPDKAHLNLHINSLELGDSAVYFCASSQDLRGHQHFGDGTRLSIL.